Listed below are T cell receptor beta chains from one sample, sequenced in a study of cytomegalovirus exposure and HLA in healthy donors. The assay was immunoSEQ multiplex PCR, and TCRdb's table has in-frame clones only and misses some. The table has under 200,000 clones, 82% seen once; the top ten hold about 1.5%. Sequences were obtained from PBMCs. The receptors come from a male donor in good health and CMV-seronegative. Both conserved end residues are part of each CDR3. D genes are given only for firm matches. Not every row has a clone size; where given, it reads once, few, many or a size class.

j_call: TRBJ2-2; d_call: .; v_call: TRBV5-1; clone_size: .; cdr3_length: 16; cdr3_nt: TGCGCCAGCAGCTTGGGATCGGGAGTGGGCACCGGGGAGCTGTTTTTT; cdr3_aa: CASSLGSGVGTGELFF
j_call: TRBJ2-2; d_call: TRBD1; v_call: TRBV18; clone_size: .; cdr3_length: 16; cdr3_nt: TGTGCCAGCTCACCCCGACAGGGGGGGAACACCGGGGAGCTGTTTTTT; cdr3_aa: CASSPRQGGNTGELFF
j_call: TRBJ2-7; d_call: TRBD1; v_call: TRBV7-9; clone_size: .; cdr3_length: 17; cdr3_nt: TGTGCCAGCAGCCGAAAAAGGACAGGGGAGGGCTCCTACGAGCAGTACTTC; cdr3_aa: CASSRKRTGEGSYEQYF
j_call: TRBJ2-3; d_call: TRBD1; v_call: TRBV7-2; clone_size: .; cdr3_length: 16; cdr3_nt: TGTGCCAGCAGCCTACGGACAGGGTCCGGGACAGATACGCAGTATTTT; cdr3_aa: CASSLRTGSGTDTQYF
j_call: TRBJ2-7; d_call: .; v_call: TRBV5-5; clone_size: .; cdr3_length: 16; cdr3_nt: TGTGCCAGCAGCTTGGAAGTGGGGGCGACGGGGAACGAGCAGTACTTC; cdr3_aa: CASSLEVGATGNEQYF
j_call: TRBJ1-5; d_call: .; v_call: TRBV5-4; clone_size: .; cdr3_length: 14; cdr3_nt: TGTGCCAGCAGCCAACGAGATAGCAATCAGCCCCAGCATTTT; cdr3_aa: CASSQRDSNQPQHF
j_call: TRBJ1-1; d_call: .; v_call: TRBV7-9; clone_size: .; cdr3_length: 12; cdr3_nt: TGTGCCAGCAGACTTGGGGCGCTTGAAGCTTTCTTT; cdr3_aa: CASRLGALEAFF
j_call: TRBJ1-2; d_call: TRBD1; v_call: TRBV5-4; clone_size: .; cdr3_length: 14; cdr3_nt: TGTGCCAGCAGCTTCCAGGGGGCGGGCTATGGCTACACCTTC; cdr3_aa: CASSFQGAGYGYTF
j_call: TRBJ1-2; d_call: TRBD1; v_call: TRBV30; clone_size: .; cdr3_length: 12; cdr3_nt: TGTGCCTGGAGCATACAGGGGGATGGCTACACCTTC; cdr3_aa: CAWSIQGDGYTF
j_call: TRBJ2-7; d_call: TRBD2; v_call: TRBV7-9; clone_size: .; cdr3_length: 13; cdr3_nt: TGTGCCAGCAGCTTACCCCCGGGGGGGGAGCAGTACTTC; cdr3_aa: CASSLPPGGEQYF
j_call: TRBJ1-5; d_call: TRBD1; v_call: TRBV10-3; clone_size: .; cdr3_length: 15; cdr3_nt: TGTGCCATCAATGAGTGGGACAGCGAGAATCAGCCCCAGCATTTT; cdr3_aa: CAINEWDSENQPQHF
j_call: TRBJ1-4; d_call: TRBD1; v_call: TRBV7-9; clone_size: .; cdr3_length: 18; cdr3_nt: TGTTCCAGCAGCTCCCCGGGGGGACAGGTGCGTCCCGTTGAAAAACTGTTTTTT; cdr3_aa: CSSSSPGGQVRPVEKLFF
j_call: TRBJ2-7; d_call: .; v_call: TRBV11-2; clone_size: .; cdr3_length: 15; cdr3_nt: TGTGCCAGCAGCTTAGTGGCAGCGAGCTCCTACGAGCAGTACTTC; cdr3_aa: CASSLVAASSYEQYF
j_call: TRBJ2-5; d_call: .; v_call: TRBV11-2; clone_size: .; cdr3_length: 14; cdr3_nt: TGTGCCAGCAGCCCCCACGGGGTCCAAGAGACCCAGTACTTC; cdr3_aa: CASSPHGVQETQYF
j_call: TRBJ1-4; d_call: .; v_call: TRBV29-1; clone_size: .; cdr3_length: 13; cdr3_nt: TGCAGCGTTGTTGGCCAGGGCGGTGAAAAACTGTTTTTT; cdr3_aa: CSVVGQGGEKLFF
j_call: TRBJ2-5; d_call: .; v_call: TRBV9; clone_size: .; cdr3_length: 13; cdr3_nt: TGTGCCAGCAGCGTAGAAGAGGGTGAGACCCAGTACTTC; cdr3_aa: CASSVEEGETQYF
j_call: TRBJ2-3; d_call: TRBD2; v_call: TRBV7-9; clone_size: .; cdr3_length: 16; cdr3_nt: TGTTCCAGCAGCTTAGGCCTAGCGGCTAGCACAGATACGCAGTATTTT; cdr3_aa: CSSSLGLAASTDTQYF
j_call: TRBJ1-2; d_call: .; v_call: TRBV27; clone_size: .; cdr3_length: 14; cdr3_nt: TGTGCCAGCAGTTTTCAGGGGCTTAACTATGGCTACACCTTC; cdr3_aa: CASSFQGLNYGYTF
j_call: TRBJ2-5; d_call: .; v_call: TRBV5-4; clone_size: .; cdr3_length: 15; cdr3_nt: TGTGCCAGCAGCCCGGCGATCGGCAGGCAAGAGACCCAGTACTTC; cdr3_aa: CASSPAIGRQETQYF
j_call: TRBJ1-5; d_call: .; v_call: TRBV28; clone_size: .; cdr3_length: 14; cdr3_nt: TGTGCCAGCAGTTTCAATGACAGAAATCAGCCCCAGCATTTT; cdr3_aa: CASSFNDRNQPQHF
j_call: TRBJ2-1; d_call: TRBD1; v_call: TRBV11-3; clone_size: once; cdr3_length: 16; cdr3_nt: TGTGCCAGCAGCTCTGGGACAGGGGGTTCCTACAATGAGCAGTTCTTC; cdr3_aa: CASSSGTGGSYNEQFF
j_call: TRBJ1-1; d_call: TRBD1; v_call: TRBV11-2; clone_size: .; cdr3_length: 13; cdr3_nt: TGTGCCAGCAGCTCAGACAGGGCCTCTGCTGCTTTCTTT; cdr3_aa: CASSSDRASAAFF
j_call: TRBJ2-5; d_call: TRBD2; v_call: TRBV15; clone_size: .; cdr3_length: 15; cdr3_nt: TGTGCCACCAGCAGAGCAGCGGGAGCTTGGGAGACCCAGTACTTC; cdr3_aa: CATSRAAGAWETQYF
j_call: TRBJ2-5; d_call: .; v_call: TRBV11-3; clone_size: .; cdr3_length: 15; cdr3_nt: TGTGCCAGCAGCTTAGCCGGAGGGGTAGGGGAGACCCAGTACTTC; cdr3_aa: CASSLAGGVGETQYF
j_call: TRBJ2-2; d_call: TRBD1; v_call: TRBV10-3; clone_size: .; cdr3_length: 14; cdr3_nt: TGTGCCACCGCGGGACAGGGATACACCGGGGAGCTGTTTTTT; cdr3_aa: CATAGQGYTGELFF
j_call: TRBJ2-1; d_call: TRBD1; v_call: TRBV7-9; clone_size: .; cdr3_length: 17; cdr3_nt: TGTGCCAGCAGCAAACGCTGGCGGACAGGACTCTACAATGAGCAGTTCTTC; cdr3_aa: CASSKRWRTGLYNEQFF
j_call: TRBJ2-7; d_call: TRBD2; v_call: TRBV27; clone_size: .; cdr3_length: 15; cdr3_nt: TGTGCCAGCAGTTTATCGACTAGCGGGATCGCCGAGCAGTACTTC; cdr3_aa: CASSLSTSGIAEQYF
j_call: TRBJ2-3; d_call: .; v_call: TRBV18; clone_size: .; cdr3_length: 14; cdr3_nt: TGTGCCAGCTCACCCGGAGTGAGGACAGATACGCAGTATTTT; cdr3_aa: CASSPGVRTDTQYF
j_call: TRBJ2-2; d_call: .; v_call: TRBV2; clone_size: .; cdr3_length: 15; cdr3_nt: TGTGCCAGCCGTTTGGGGGGCGGGAGCACCGGGGAGCTGTTTTTT; cdr3_aa: CASRLGGGSTGELFF
j_call: TRBJ2-2; d_call: .; v_call: TRBV5-1; clone_size: .; cdr3_length: 14; cdr3_nt: TGCGCCAGCAGCCCCTCCCGGCAGGCCGGGGAGCTGTTTTTT; cdr3_aa: CASSPSRQAGELFF
j_call: TRBJ2-3; d_call: TRBD1; v_call: TRBV28; clone_size: .; cdr3_length: 17; cdr3_nt: TGTGCCAGCAGTTACCGTCGACCTCTGACAGGGGGAGATACGCAGTATTTT; cdr3_aa: CASSYRRPLTGGDTQYF